Each of the 18 T cell receptor beta chains below was sequenced from the same sample in a study of control samples from healthy donors and cancer patients. Some clones are missing from TCRdb's copy, which holds only in-frame ones; the method was immunoSEQ multiplex PCR. The table lists about 220,000 clones, roughly 94% of them singletons, with more than 1.3% in the top ten. The sample taken for sequencing was blood. These TCRs come from a man aged 45 to 65 in good health.

The chain has TRBV7-8 and TRBJ1-5; D is unclear. CDR1 is SGHVS, CDR2 FQNEAQ, per germline. V lost 1 base to trimming and J lost 4 bases, with 14 bases between them. This CDR3 contains 16 residues. The CDR3, as DNA: TGTGCCAGCAGCTTAGAAGGGAGAAACGTTAATCAGCCCCAGCATTTT. Amino acids: CASSLEGRNVNQPQHF.

The genes are TRBV19 and TRBJ1-3; D is unclear. V was cut by 6 bases and J by 2 bases, with 8 bases left in between. The CDR3 runs 13 residues. Germline V gene data show CDR1 as LNHDA and CDR2 as SQIVND (reference sequence). The chain's CDR3 is CASRSRPGNTIYF. The CDR3, as DNA: TGTGCCAGTAGATCCCGCCCTGGAAACACCATATATTTT.

The rearrangement uses TRBV7-2 and TRBJ1-6, with 7 bases matching TRBD1. V shed 4 bases and J 14 bases; nucleotides not matched to a gene: 11. This CDR3 comprises 14 residues. Germline loops: CDR1 SGHTA, CDR2 FQGNSA. The CDR3 reads CASSWGTVFLTLHF. CDR3 nucleotides: TGTGCCAGCAGCTGGGGGACAGTATTTCTAACCCTCCACTTT.

V and J are TRBV24-1 and TRBJ2-2; TRBD2 matches at 11 bases. From germline, CDR1 is KGHDR and CDR2 SFDVKD. The CDR3 is made up of 16 amino acids. Unmatched junction bases numbered 5, after V lost 3 bases and J lost 6 bases. CDR3 region: CATSDPPGLAAGELFF. In DNA, the CDR3 is TGTGCCACCAGTGATCCTCCGGGACTAGCGGCCGGGGAGCTGTTTTTT.

This chain joins TRBV19 and TRBJ2-5; D is unresolved. V lost 4 bases and J 7 bases, leaving 4 bases between the germline ends. CDR3 length: 10 residues. Germline-derived CDR1 and CDR2 are LNHDA and SQIVND (reference sequence). The CDR3 coding sequence is TGTGCCAGTAGTAAGGGGACCCAGTACTTC. This translates into CASSKGTQYF. Variable domain in full (rest from reference TRBV19 and TRBJ2-5): DGGITQSPKYLFRKEGQNVTLSCEQNLNHDAMYWYRQDPGQGLRLIYYSQIVNDFQKGDIAEGYSVSREKKESFPLTVTSAQKNPTAFYLCASSKGTQYFGPGTRLLVL.

The chain is built from TRBV3-1 (or the pseudogene TRBV3-2) and TRBJ2-5; possibly TRBD2 for D (6 bases). Trimming took off 4 bases at V and 2 bases at J, with 17 bases between the two ends. The germline gives CDR1 LGHDT, CDR2 YNNKEL (reference sequence). The CDR3 covers 16 residues. As DNA, the CDR3 is TGTGCCAGCAGCCCCCTGCGGGGCGGACGTCAAGAGACCCAGTACTTC. Protein sequence: CASSPLRGGRQETQYF.

As DNA, the CDR3 is TGTGCCAGCTCACCACTTTTTCGACTAGCGACGAGCACAGATACGCAGTATTTT. Protein: CASSPLFRLATSTDTQYF. The chain carries TRBV18 and TRBJ2-3; 8 bases match TRBD2. V was clipped by 1 base and J by 0 bases; unmatched bases: 9. The germline gives CDR1 KGHSH, CDR2 LQKENI. The CDR3 is 18 residues long.

This clone was counted between two and nine times. This same CDR3 is encoded by further DNA sequences in the sample. The chain has TRBV15 and TRBJ2-7, with TRBD1 matching over 7 bases. The CDR3 length is 14 residues. Looked up from germline, CDR1 is LNHNV and CDR2 is YYDKDF (reference sequence). J was trimmed by 2 bases and V by 1 base; bases with no gene match: 2. Here the CDR3 DNA reads TGTGCCACCAGCAGAGGGGACAGCCCCTACGAGCAGTACGTC. Translating gives CATSRGDSPYEQYV.

The chain links TRBV3-1 (or the pseudogene TRBV3-2) to TRBJ2-7; possible D gene TRBD2, 5 bases. CDR1 and CDR2 (germline): LGHDT, YNNKEL (reference sequence). This CDR3 is 13 amino acids long. Trimming stripped 5 bases from V and 0 bases from J, with 8 bases between. The CDR3 coding sequence is TGTGCCAGCAGCGCCCGGGGCTCCTACGAGCAGTACGTC. Encoded protein: CASSARGSYEQYV.

The chain recombines TRBV5-4 with TRBJ1-5; TRBD1 matches at 10 bases. CDR3 size: 17 residues. Germline V gene lookup returns CDR1 SGHNT and CDR2 YYREEE (reference sequence). V trimming: 5 bases; J trimming: 0 bases; junction bases outside the gene matches: 8. The CDR3 loop is CASSYGQGGGSNQPQHF. CDR3 coding DNA: TGTGCCAGCAGTTATGGACAGGGGGGGGGTAGCAATCAGCCCCAGCATTTT.

This clone turned up a few times. The same CDR3 is also encoded by other DNA sequences in this sample. The CDR3 protein is CASRQGGNTEAFF. The CDR3, as DNA: TGCGCCAGCAGGCAGGGGGGGAACACTGAAGCTTTCTTT. V usage is TRBV5-1 and J usage is TRBJ1-1, with 7 nucleotides matching TRBD1. Germline assignment: CDR1 SGHRS and CDR2 YFSETQ. V lost 5 bases, J lost 1 base, and 2 bases stayed unmatched. The length of the CDR3 is 13 residues. Supplemented by reference TRBV5-1 and TRBJ1-1, the full variable domain reads KAGVTQTPRYLIKTRGQQVTLSCSPISGHRSVSWYQQTPGQGLQFLFEYFSETQRNKGNFPGRFSGRQFSNSRSEMNVSTLELGDSALYLCASRQGGNTEAFFGQGTRLTVV.

On this clone itself: Other nucleotide sequences in the sample specify the same CDR3. The chain has TRBV9 and TRBJ1-2; D gene uncertain. This CDR3 region has 12 residues. V was pared by 2 bases and J by 4 bases, with 6 bases between. Looked up from germline, CDR1 is SGDLS and CDR2 is YYNGEE. DNA of the CDR3: TGTGCCAGCAGCGTTTCAGTCTATGGCTACACCTTC. Its protein product is CASSVSVYGYTF.

This clone was counted between two and nine times. This sequence joins TRBV6-5 and TRBJ1-3; 8 bases are shared with TRBD1. CDR3 size: 15 residues. The germline gives CDR1 MNHEY, CDR2 SVGAGI. Unmatched junction bases numbered 8, after V lost 6 bases and J lost 4 bases. The CDR3 DNA reads TGTGCCAGCAGGCCAGGGGGCGCGTGGGGAAACACCATATATTTT. It encodes CASRPGGAWGNTIYF.

V is TRBV18 and J is TRBJ2-5, with TRBD1 as a possible D gene (5 bases). CDR1 is KGHSH, CDR2 LQKENI, per germline. This CDR3 spans 14 amino acids. Trimming left V 3 bases short and J 2 bases short, with 10 bases between. Here the CDR3 DNA reads TGTGCCAGCTCACCGGGCAGGGCGCAAGAGACCCAGTACTTC. Translating it yields CASSPGRAQETQYF. The full variable domain, with the rest looked up from reference TRBV18 and TRBJ2-5, is NAGVMQNPRHLVRRRGQEARLRCSPMKGHSHVYWYRQLPEEGLKFMVYLQKENIIDESGMPKERFSAEFPKEGPSILRIQQVVRGDSAAYFCASSPGRAQETQYFGPGTRLLVL.

The rearrangement links TRBV3-1 (or the pseudogene TRBV3-2) to TRBJ1-4; D is uncertain. From germline, CDR1 is LGHDT and CDR2 YNNKEL (reference sequence). CDR3 length: 13 residues. With 4 bases removed from V and 7 bases from J, the gap between germline ends came to 10 bases. The CDR3 region is CASSLGKVEKLFF. The DNA for the CDR3 is TGTGCCAGCAGCCTAGGAAAGGTTGAAAAACTGTTTTTT.

The CDR3 bases are TGTGCCAGCAGTGCCCACCCAAAGGGACAGCCCACCGGGGAGCTGTTTTTT. Residues: CASSAHPKGQPTGELFF. The chain joins TRBV6-1 to TRBJ2-2; 7 bases agree with TRBD1. V lost 4 bases, J lost 4 bases, and 12 bases stayed unmatched. CDR1 and CDR2 from the germline V gene are MNHNS and SASEGT. The CDR3 runs 17 residues.

V is TRBV15 and J is TRBJ2-2; a weak D match, TRBD1 (6 bases). CDR3 length equals 19 residues. The ends were cut back, 0 bases at V and 0 bases at J, with 17 bases in the middle. Germline V lookup: CDR1 LNHNV, CDR2 YYDKDF (reference sequence). The CDR3 protein is CATSRDLGHRAANTGELFF. Written as DNA, the CDR3 is TGTGCCACCAGCAGAGATCTGGGACACCGAGCCGCGAACACCGGGGAGCTGTTTTTT.

V and J are TRBV7-3 and TRBJ1-5; D remains unclear. The germline V gene has CDR1 SGHTA and CDR2 FQGTGA. Deletions cut 0 bases from V and 5 bases from J, with 5 bases between. The CDR3 consists of 13 residues. The CDR3, as DNA: TGTGCCAGCAGCTTAACAGCGGATCAGCCCCAGCATTTT. Protein: CASSLTADQPQHF.